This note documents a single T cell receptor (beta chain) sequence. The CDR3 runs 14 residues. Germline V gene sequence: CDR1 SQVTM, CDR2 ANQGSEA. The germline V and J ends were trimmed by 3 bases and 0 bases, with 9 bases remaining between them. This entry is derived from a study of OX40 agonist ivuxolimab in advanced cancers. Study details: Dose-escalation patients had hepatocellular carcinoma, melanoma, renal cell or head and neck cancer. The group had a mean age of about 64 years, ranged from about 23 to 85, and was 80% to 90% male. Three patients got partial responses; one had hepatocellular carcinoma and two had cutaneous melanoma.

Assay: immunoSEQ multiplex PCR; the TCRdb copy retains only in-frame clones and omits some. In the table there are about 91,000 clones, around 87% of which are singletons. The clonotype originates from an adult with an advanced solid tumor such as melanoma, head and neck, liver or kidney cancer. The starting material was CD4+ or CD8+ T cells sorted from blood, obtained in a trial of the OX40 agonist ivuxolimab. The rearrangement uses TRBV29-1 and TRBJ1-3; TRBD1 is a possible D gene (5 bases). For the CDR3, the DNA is TGCAGCGTTGATGCAGGGATCTCTGGAAACACCATATATTTT. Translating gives CSVDAGISGNTIYF.